The clone carrying this TCR beta chain was counted many times. The antigen is undetermined. Template was genomic DNA; TCR beta CDR3 amplified in two multiplex PCR rounds. For every TRBV and TRBJ gene, a specific primer was used in first-round PCR. One entry per CDR3 protein results from TCRdb running MiXCR on the multiplex PCR reads. The data hold around 16,000 distinct CDR3 sequences, with 17% observed a single time. This entry belongs to a study of prognosis after radiotherapy for stage I lung cancer. Study observations and caveats: Lower values of Shannon entropy after stereotactic body radiation therapy were seen in patients who developed distant metastases.

Germline V lookup: CDR1 SGHAT, CDR2 FQNNGV. The CDR3 loop spans 18 amino acids. V shed 4 bases and J shed 0 bases, with 19 bases lying between them. Here the sequenced sample was PBMCs, taken before or after stereotactic body radiation therapy (not recorded which). This clonotype was obtained from a donor aged 50 or older with non-small cell lung cancer. The V call is TRBV11-2, the J call TRBJ2-4; D perhaps matches TRBD1 (6 bases). The chain's CDR3 is CASSSRDRSLLAKNIQYF. The DNA for the CDR3 is TGTGCCAGCAGCTCAAGAGACAGGAGCCTCCTAGCCAAAAACATTCAGTACTTC.